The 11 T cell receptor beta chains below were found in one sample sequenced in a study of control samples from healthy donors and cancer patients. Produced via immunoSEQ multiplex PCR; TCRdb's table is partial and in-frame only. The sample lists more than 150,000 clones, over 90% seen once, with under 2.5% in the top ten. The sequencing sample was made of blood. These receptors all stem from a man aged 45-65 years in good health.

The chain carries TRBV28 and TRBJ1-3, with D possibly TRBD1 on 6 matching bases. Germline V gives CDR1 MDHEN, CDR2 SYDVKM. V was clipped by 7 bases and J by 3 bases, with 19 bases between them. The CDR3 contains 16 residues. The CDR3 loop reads CASNLQGRNRGNTIYF. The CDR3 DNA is TGTGCCAGCAACCTACAGGGAAGAAATCGTGGAAACACCATATATTTT.

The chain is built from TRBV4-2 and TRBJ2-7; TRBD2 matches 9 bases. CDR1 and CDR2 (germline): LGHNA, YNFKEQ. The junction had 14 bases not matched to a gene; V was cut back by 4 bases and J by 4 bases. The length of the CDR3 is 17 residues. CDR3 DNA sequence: TGTGCCAGCAGCCTCTCGAGGGGTGCGGGAGGGCCTTACGAGCAGTACTTC. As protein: CASSLSRGAGGPYEQYF.

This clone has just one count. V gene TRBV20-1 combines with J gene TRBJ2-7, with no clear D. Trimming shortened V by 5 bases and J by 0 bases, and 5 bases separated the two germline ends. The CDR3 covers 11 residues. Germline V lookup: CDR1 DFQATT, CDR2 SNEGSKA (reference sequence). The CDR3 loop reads CSALHSYEQYF. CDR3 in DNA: TGCAGTGCTCTGCACTCCTACGAGCAGTACTTC.

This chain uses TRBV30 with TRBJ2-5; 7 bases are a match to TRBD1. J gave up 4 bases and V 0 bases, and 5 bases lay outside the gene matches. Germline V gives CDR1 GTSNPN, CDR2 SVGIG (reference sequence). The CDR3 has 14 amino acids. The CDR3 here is CAWSVLSGGETQYF. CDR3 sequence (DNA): TGTGCCTGGAGTGTTTTGTCAGGGGGAGAGACCCAGTACTTC.

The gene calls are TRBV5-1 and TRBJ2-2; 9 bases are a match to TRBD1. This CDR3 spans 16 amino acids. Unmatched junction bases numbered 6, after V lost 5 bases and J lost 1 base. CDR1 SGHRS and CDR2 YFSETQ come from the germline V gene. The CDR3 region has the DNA TGCGCCAGCAGAATGGCGGGACAGGGGAACACCGGGGAGCTGTTTTTT. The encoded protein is CASRMAGQGNTGELFF.

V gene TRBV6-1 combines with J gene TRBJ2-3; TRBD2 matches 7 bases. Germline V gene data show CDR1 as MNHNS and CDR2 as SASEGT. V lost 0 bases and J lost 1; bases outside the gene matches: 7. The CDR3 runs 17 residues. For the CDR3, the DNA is TGTGCCAGCAGTGAAGCGGGTCGGGCGGGAGGCACAGATACGCAGTATTTT. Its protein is CASSEAGRAGGTDTQYF.

CDR3 sequence: CASSAQGTSSYNEQFF. For the CDR3, the DNA is TGTGCCAGCAGCGCACAGGGGACGAGCTCCTACAATGAGCAGTTCTTC. The chain joins TRBV9 to TRBJ2-1; 7 nucleotides line up with TRBD1. This CDR3 region has 16 residues. The V gene's germline CDR1 is SGDLS and CDR2 YYNGEE. Trimming took 3 bases from V and 0 from J; bases not matched to a gene: 6.

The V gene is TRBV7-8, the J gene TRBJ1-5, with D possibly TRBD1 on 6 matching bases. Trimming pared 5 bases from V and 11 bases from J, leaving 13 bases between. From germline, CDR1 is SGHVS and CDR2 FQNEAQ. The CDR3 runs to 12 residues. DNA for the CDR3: TGTGCCAGCAGCCCGCAGGGGAGGGCCCAGCATTTT. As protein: CASSPQGRAQHF.

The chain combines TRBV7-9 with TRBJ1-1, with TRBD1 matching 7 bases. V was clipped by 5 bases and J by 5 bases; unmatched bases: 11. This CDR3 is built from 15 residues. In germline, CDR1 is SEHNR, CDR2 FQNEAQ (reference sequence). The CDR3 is CASSPSSGGVTEAFF. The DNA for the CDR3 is TGTGCCAGCAGCCCATCATCAGGGGGTGTTACTGAAGCTTTCTTT.

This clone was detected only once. CDR3 region: CASSLSQPQETQYF. The CDR3 DNA reads TGCGCCAGCAGCCTGTCACAGCCACAAGAGACCCAGTACTTC. This chain links TRBV5-1 with TRBJ2-5; D is uncertain. Germline V gives CDR1 SGHRS, CDR2 YFSETQ. V was shortened by 4 bases and J by 2 bases, with 12 bases between the two germline ends. This CDR3 is 14 amino acids long.

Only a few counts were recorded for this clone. The chain's CDR3 is CASSLASNQPQHF. The DNA for the CDR3 is TGTGCCAGCAGCTTGGCCAGCAATCAGCCCCAGCATTTT. The chain is built from TRBV5-5 and TRBJ1-5; D not resolved. The V and J ends lost 0 bases and 1 base respectively, with 2 bases between them. Germline-derived CDR1 and CDR2 are SGHKS and YYEKEE (reference sequence). The CDR3 is 13 residues long.